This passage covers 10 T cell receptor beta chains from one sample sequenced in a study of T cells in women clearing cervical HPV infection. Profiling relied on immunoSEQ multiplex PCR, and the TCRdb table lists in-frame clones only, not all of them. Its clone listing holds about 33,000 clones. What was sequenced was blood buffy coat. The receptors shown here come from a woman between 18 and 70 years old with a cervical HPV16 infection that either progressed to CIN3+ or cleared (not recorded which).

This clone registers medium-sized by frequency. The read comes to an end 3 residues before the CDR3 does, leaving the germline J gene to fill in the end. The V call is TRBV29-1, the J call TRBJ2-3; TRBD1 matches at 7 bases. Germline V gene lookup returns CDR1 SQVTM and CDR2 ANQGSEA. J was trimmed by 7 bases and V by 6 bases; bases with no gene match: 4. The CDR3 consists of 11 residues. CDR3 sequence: CSVGDSNTQYF. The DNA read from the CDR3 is TGCAGCGTAGGGGACAGCAATACG.

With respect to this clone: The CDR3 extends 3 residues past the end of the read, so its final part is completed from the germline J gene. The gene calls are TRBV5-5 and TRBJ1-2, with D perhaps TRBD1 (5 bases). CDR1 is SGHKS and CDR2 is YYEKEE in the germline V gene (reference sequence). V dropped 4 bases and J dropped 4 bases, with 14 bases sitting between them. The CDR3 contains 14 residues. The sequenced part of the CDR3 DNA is TGTGCCAGCAGCAGTGGGGGGGGTAGCTATGGC. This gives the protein CASSSGGGSYG. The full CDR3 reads CASSSGGGSYGYTF. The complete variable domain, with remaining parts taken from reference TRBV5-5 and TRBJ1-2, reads DAGVTQSPTHLIKTRGQQVTLRCSPISGHKSVSWYQQVLGQGPQFIFQYYEKEERGRGNFPDRFSARQFPNYSSELNVNALLLGDSALYLCASSSGGGSYGYTFGSGTRLTVV.

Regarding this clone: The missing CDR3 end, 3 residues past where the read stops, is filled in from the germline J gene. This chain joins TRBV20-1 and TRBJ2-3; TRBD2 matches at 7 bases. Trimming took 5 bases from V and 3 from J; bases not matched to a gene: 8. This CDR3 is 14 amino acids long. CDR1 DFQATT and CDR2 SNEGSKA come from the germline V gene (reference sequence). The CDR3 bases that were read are TGCAGTGCTCCGCGGGAGATGGGGACAGATACG. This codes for CSAPREMGTDT. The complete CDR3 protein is CSAPREMGTDTQYF.

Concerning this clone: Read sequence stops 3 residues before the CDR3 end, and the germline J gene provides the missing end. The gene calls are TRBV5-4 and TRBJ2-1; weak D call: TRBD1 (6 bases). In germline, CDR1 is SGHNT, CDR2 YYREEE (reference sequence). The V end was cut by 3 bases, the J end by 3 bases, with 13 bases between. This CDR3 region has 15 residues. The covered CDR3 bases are TGTGCCAGCAGCTACCCACAGGGAAACTACAATGAG. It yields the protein CASSYPQGNYNE. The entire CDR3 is CASSYPQGNYNEQFF.

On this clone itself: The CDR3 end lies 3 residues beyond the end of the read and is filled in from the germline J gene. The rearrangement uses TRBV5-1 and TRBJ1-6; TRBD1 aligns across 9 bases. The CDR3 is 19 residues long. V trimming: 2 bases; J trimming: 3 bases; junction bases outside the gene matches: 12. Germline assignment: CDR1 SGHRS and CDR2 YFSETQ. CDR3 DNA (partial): TGCGCCAGCAGCTTTCCGGGACAGGGCTCCACTCTCTATAATTCACCC. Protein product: CASSFPGQGSTLYNSP. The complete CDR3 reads CASSFPGQGSTLYNSPLHF.

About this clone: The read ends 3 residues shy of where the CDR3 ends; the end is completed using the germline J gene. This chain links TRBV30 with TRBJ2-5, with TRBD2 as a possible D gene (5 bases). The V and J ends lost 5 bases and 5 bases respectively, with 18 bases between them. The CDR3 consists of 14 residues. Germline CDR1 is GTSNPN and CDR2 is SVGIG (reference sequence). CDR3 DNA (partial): TGTGCCTGGGGACCATTTCTAACGGGGGAGACC. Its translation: CAWGPFLTGET. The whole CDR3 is CAWGPFLTGETQYF.

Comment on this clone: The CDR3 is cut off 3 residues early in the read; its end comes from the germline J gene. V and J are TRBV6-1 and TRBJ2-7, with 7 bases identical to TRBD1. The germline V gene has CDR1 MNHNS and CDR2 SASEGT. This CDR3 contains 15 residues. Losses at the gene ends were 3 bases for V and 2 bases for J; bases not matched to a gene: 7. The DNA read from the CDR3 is TGTGCCAGCAGTGATGGACCGCAGGGGGCCTACGAG. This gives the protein CASSDGPQGAYE. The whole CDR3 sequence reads CASSDGPQGAYEQYF.

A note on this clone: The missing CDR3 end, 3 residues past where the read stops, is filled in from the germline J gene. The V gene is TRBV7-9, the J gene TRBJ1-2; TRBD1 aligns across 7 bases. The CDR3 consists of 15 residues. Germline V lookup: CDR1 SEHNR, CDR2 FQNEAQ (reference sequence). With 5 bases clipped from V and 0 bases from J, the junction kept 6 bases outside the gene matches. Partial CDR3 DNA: TGTGCCAGCAGCAGCCGGGACAGAGCTAACTATGGC. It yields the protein CASSSRDRANYG. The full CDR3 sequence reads CASSSRDRANYGYTF.

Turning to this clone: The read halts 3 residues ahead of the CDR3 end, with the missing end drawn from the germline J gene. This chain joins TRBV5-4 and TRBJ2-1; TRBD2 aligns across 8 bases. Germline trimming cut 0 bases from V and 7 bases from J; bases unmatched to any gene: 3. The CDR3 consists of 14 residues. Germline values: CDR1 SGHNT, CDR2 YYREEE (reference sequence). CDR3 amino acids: CASSLVRGGNEQFF. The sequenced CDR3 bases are TGTGCCAGCAGCTTGGTTCGGGGGGGAAATGAG.

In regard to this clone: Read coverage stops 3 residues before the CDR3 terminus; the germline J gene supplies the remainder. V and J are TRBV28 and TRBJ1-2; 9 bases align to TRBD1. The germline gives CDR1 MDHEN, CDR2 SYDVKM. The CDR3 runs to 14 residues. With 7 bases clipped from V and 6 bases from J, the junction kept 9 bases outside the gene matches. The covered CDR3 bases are TGTGCCAGCACTTTTCCCTGGACAGGGGATGGC. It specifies CASTFPWTGDG. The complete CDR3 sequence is CASTFPWTGDGYTF.